This T cell receptor (beta chain) is from a study of cytomegalovirus exposure and HLA in healthy donors. Study-wide findings and caveats: The authors later found most CMV-associated TCR beta chains appeared HLA-restricted. In vitro work confirmed that a few CMV-associated chains recognize CMV antigens. A later analysis appeared to link common viral pathogens to several of the most significant clusters.

60 Vbeta and 13 Jbeta primers were used in PCR. The data were produced by immunoSEQ multiplex PCR, yet TCRdb's version contains in-frame clones alone and is incomplete. The sample records around 230,000 clones, 85% being singletons. A note on this clone: Antigen specificity is unknown.

There are 14 residues in the CDR3. Deletions cut 2 bases from V and 2 bases from J, with 9 bases between. Germline V lookup: CDR1 MNHNS, CDR2 SASEGT. The chain carries TRBV6-1 and TRBJ1-2; unclear D gene. The source of this sequence is a girl aged 2-10 years in good health and CMV-seronegative. Sequenced input: PBMCs. The CDR3 here is CASSENRRNYGYTF. In nucleotides, the CDR3 is TGTGCCAGCAGTGAAAATCGTAGAAACTATGGCTACACCTTC.